This paragraph covers one TCR beta chain sequence. This entry comes from a study of blood T cell repertoires in COVID-19. Study at large: Whether acute or convalescent, the COVID-19 samples came from the United States, Italy and Spain. Sample material is recorded as cDNA or gDNA derived from T cells, B-cell-depleted T cells, or PBMCs.

In the original analysis: Scientists estimated how many nucleated cells there were by amplifying reference gene primers. Clones were read by immunoSEQ multiplex PCR, and TCRdb kept only the in-frame ones, dropping some. That table gives V, J and clone size, and the DNA gave D and trimming. The sample yields about 270,000 clones, roughly 90% seen once. The material sequenced was peripheral blood. The receptor was derived from a man in his fifties or sixties who had recovered from COVID-19.

Written as DNA, the CDR3 is TGTGCCACCAGTGGCGGGCAGGCGAACACCGGGGAGCTGTTTTTT. Its translation is CATSGGQANTGELFF. The V call is TRBV24-1, the J call TRBJ2-2, with D maybe TRBD2 (5 bases). From germline, CDR1 is KGHDR and CDR2 SFDVKD. The CDR3 totals 15 residues. The germline V and J ends were trimmed by 5 bases and 0 bases, with 9 bases remaining between them.